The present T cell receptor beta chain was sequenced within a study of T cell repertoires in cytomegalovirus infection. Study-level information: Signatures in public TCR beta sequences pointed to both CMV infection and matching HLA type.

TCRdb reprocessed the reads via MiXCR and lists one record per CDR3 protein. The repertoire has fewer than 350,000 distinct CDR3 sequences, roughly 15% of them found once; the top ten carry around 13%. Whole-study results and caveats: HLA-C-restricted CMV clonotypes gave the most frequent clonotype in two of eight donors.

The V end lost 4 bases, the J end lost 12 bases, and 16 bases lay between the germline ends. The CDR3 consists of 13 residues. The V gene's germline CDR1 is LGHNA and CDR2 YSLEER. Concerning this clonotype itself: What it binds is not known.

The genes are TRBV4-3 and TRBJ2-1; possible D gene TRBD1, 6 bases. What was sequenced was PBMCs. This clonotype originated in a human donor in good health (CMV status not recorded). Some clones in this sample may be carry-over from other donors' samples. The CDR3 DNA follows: TGCGCCAGCAGCCTCGGTGAGGTAGGGGGGCAGTTCTTC. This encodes CASSLGEVGGQFF.